A selection of T cell receptor beta chains follows, all from one sample in a study of response to subunit inactivated influenza vaccine. MiXCR, applied by TCRdb to the RT-PCR reads, yields one record per CDR3 protein. This sample yields roughly 160,000 distinct CDR3 sequences, of which around 10% are seen a single time; approximately 39% belongs to the top ten. The sample here was CD8+ T cells sorted from PBMCs, taken around 25 months after vaccination. The receptors were sampled from a man in his fifties or sixties who received an inactivated influenza vaccine. The conserved cysteine and the conserved F or W are not part of the CDR3 here.

>TRBJ2-7|TRBV13
ASNQDRAGEQY
>TRBJ2-5|TRBV18
ASSGTGGLGETQY
>TRBJ2-7|TRBV2
ASSGLSGTGNEQY
>TRBJ2-3|TRBV12-3/TRBV12-4
ASSLMASPSTDTQY
>TRBJ2-2|TRBV11-1
ASSFRTSGRTGTGELF
>TRBJ2-7|TRBV9
ASSVAVVTGAAYEQY
>TRBJ2-7|TRBV27
ASSLSAGMRYEQY
>TRBJ2-1|TRBV9
ASSQDPYNEQF
>TRBJ2-3|TRBV4-1
ASRGTSGPTDTQY
>TRBJ1-2|TRBV6-6
ASSETGGNGYT